This TCR beta chain was recorded in a study of T-cell reconstitution after alpha-beta-depleted transplantation in children. Germline V CDR1 and CDR2: MNHEY, SMNVEV (reference sequence). V shed 5 bases and J 0 bases; nucleotides not matched to a gene: 14. CDR3 length equals 19 residues. A TCRbeta library incorporating unique molecular identifiers was prepared. TCRdb re-derived calls from the PCR reads in MiXCR, one entry per CDR3 protein. The sample gives some 350,000 distinct CDR3 sequences, around 15% of which show up once; roughly 40% is in the top ten. Regarding this clonotype: What it binds is unknown.

Study-level results: T cells produced anew were the main source of T-cell counts and diversity one year after transplant.

This rearrangement joins TRBV27 to TRBJ1-5; 9 bases line up with TRBD1. The source of this sequence is a male patient aged 2-9 years who had a stem cell transplant for acute lymphoblastic leukemia, so the T cells may come from the graft donor. The input for sequencing was PBMCs, mostly from graft donor cells, taken 360 days after TCRalphabeta/CD19-depleted stem cell transplant. The CDR3 is CASSPRDREPFFSNQPQHF. CDR3 in DNA: TGTGCCAGCAGTCCCAGGGACAGGGAGCCCTTTTTTAGCAATCAGCCCCAGCATTTT.